This T cell receptor beta chain was captured by sequencing in a study of CD8+ T cells in alopecia areata. CDR1 is LGHNT and CDR2 is FRNRAP in the germline V gene. The ends lost 5 bases at V and 3 bases at J; junction bases unmatched: 0. This CDR3 has 12 amino acids. Reverse transcribed after extraction, RNA yielded cDNA as the sequencing template. Generated by immunoSEQ multiplex PCR, the TCRdb table keeps only in-frame clones and is missing some. Altogether roughly 200,000 clones are present, about 61% being singletons, with the ten largest covering nearly 5%. This TCR came from a human donor in good health. The rearrangement uses TRBV12-5 and TRBJ2-7; TRBD2 aligns across 8 bases. The sample taken for sequencing was CD8+ T cells sorted from blood. Here the CDR3 reads CASGAGGYEQYF. The CDR3 DNA is TGTGCTAGTGGTGCGGGGGGCTACGAGCAGTACTTC. The full variable domain, its missing parts supplied by reference TRBV12-5 and TRBJ2-7, is DARVTQTPRHKVTEMGQEVTMRCQPILGHNTVFWYRQTMMQGLELLAYFRNRAPLDDSGMPKDRFSAEMPDATLATLKIQPSEPRDSAVYFCASGAGGYEQYFGPGTRLTVT.